The clone carrying this TCR beta chain was seen a few times. The junction had 13 bases not matched to a gene; V was cut back by 7 bases and J by 0 bases. Germline V gives CDR1 MNHNY, CDR2 SVGAGI (reference sequence). The CDR3 length is 20 residues. Some clones are missing from TCRdb's copy, which holds only in-frame ones; the method was immunoSEQ multiplex PCR. The sample includes hundreds of thousands of clones, 70% to 90% seen only once; the top ten take 4.5% to 5.5%. The data belong to a study of blood T cell repertoires in COVID-19. The rearrangement uses TRBV6-6 and TRBJ2-1; the match to TRBD2 covers 15 bases. Sequences were obtained from peripheral blood. The source of this sequence is a man aged 50 or older with COVID-19, enrolled during active disease. The CDR3: CASTRWTSGGAASSYNEQFF. The CDR3 DNA reads as TGTGCCAGCACTCGATGGACTAGCGGGGGGGCCGCCAGCTCCTACAATGAGCAGTTCTTC.